Reported below is one T cell receptor (beta chain). Its specificity is unknown. This entry is derived from a study of cytomegalovirus exposure and HLA in healthy donors. V was trimmed by 8 bases and J by 4 bases, leaving 18 bases between them. CDR1 is MDHEN, CDR2 SYDVKM, per germline. The CDR3 covers 14 residues. Study-wide findings and caveats: Indistinguishable V segments such as TRBV6-2 and TRBV6-3 were excluded. V- and J-gene trimming of TCR beta was linked (in a later analysis) to a missense DCLRE1C variant. Another analysis was done later, and it associated approximately 18,000 TCR beta sequences with HLA alleles at 0.05 false discovery rate.

The PCR had 60 Vbeta and 13 Jbeta primers. TCRdb's copy holds only in-frame clones and misses some; the assay was immunoSEQ multiplex PCR. The table has some 190,000 clones, around 80% seen once. The sequenced sample was PBMCs. The chain combines TRBV28 with TRBJ2-7; TRBD2 is a possible D gene (5 bases). The TCR sequence derives from a man aged 18 to 29 in good health and CMV-seronegative. DNA for the CDR3: TGTGCCAGCCAAACCGGGAACGCGAAGTACGAGCAGTACTTC. It is translated as CASQTGNAKYEQYF.